These T cell receptor beta chains were read from a single sample in a study of blood T cell repertoires in COVID-19. The data were produced by immunoSEQ multiplex PCR, yet TCRdb's version contains in-frame clones alone and is incomplete. The top ten hold roughly 3.7% of the sample, which has more than 200,000 clones, about 89% seen once. Sequencing input: PBMCs or T cells enriched from blood (not recorded which). The receptors shown here come from a woman in her twenties or thirties who had recovered from COVID-19. Each CDR3 is given with its conserved first and last residue. D genes are given only for firm matches. Some rows have no size entry. The others give once, few or many, or a class for an expanded clone.

v_call,j_call,clone_size,d_call,cdr3_nt,cdr3_aa
TRBV5-1,TRBJ1-1,.,.,TGCGCCAGCAACCACCCACAGGGTATGAACACTGAAGCTTTCTTT,CASNHPQGMNTEAFF
TRBV29-1,TRBJ1-1,once,TRBD1,TGCAGCGTTGTTCGGGACAGAAGTGAAGCTTTCTTT,CSVVRDRSEAFF
TRBV2,TRBJ1-4,.,.,TGTGCCAGCAGTGGGCGAGTGAGGGAAAAACTGTTTTTT,CASSGRVREKLFF
TRBV6-2/TRBV6-3,TRBJ1-1,.,TRBD1,TGTGCCAGCAGCTCCGACAGGGAAGGGTGGAGGGTTGAAGCTTTCTTT,CASSSDREGWRVEAFF
TRBV13,TRBJ1-2,.,.,TGTGCCAGCAGCTTAGAAGGACAGTTCCTTACGGCGGGCTACACCTTC,CASSLEGQFLTAGYTF
TRBV9,TRBJ2-1,.,TRBD1,TGTGCCAGCAGCGCGCGGACAGGGGCCGATGAGCAGTTCTTC,CASSARTGADEQFF
TRBV3-1/TRBV3-2,TRBJ1-2,.,.,TGTGCCAGCAGCCAAGGGGGAGGGACCTATGGCTACACCTTC,CASSQGGGTYGYTF
TRBV28,TRBJ1-2,.,.,TGTGCCAGCAGTTCGACCCCCCACAGGGCTGGATATGGCTACACCTTC,CASSSTPHRAGYGYTF
TRBV12-3/TRBV12-4,TRBJ2-1,few,TRBD2,TGTGCCAGCGGCATCGTTAGCGGGATGGAGTTCTTC,CASGIVSGMEFF
TRBV10-3,TRBJ2-5,.,TRBD1,TGTGCCATCAGCGATAAGACAGGGGGCCAAGAGACCCAGTACTTC,CAISDKTGGQETQYF
TRBV10-1,TRBJ1-1,.,.,TGCGCCACACTGGACAGTCGCACTGAAGCTTTCTTT,CATLDSRTEAFF